The entry that follows covers one TCR beta chain sequence. The antigen is undetermined. This specimen includes other DNA sequences encoding the same CDR3. These data originate in a study of T cell responses to AZD1222 COVID-19 vaccine. Overall study findings and caveats: Elevations in Spike-specific TCR breadth and depth followed administration of two AZD1222 doses.

The V end lost 2 bases, the J end lost 0 bases, and 2 bases lay between the germline ends. Germline lookup yields CDR1 LNHDA and CDR2 SQIVND (reference sequence). This CDR3 region has 14 residues. The protocol was immunoSEQ multiplex PCR, while the TCRdb copy is restricted to in-frame clones and leaves out a portion. The sample includes approximately 160,000 clones, roughly 93% of them seen just once. The chain recombines TRBV19 with TRBJ2-6; D gene unclear. Here the sequenced sample was peripheral blood, taken on day 0 of AZD1222 vaccination. The receptor comes from an adult in good health. Here the CDR3 reads CASSISSGANVLTF. The CDR3 DNA reads as TGTGCCAGTAGTATAAGCTCTGGGGCCAACGTCCTGACTTTC.